Listed below are T cell receptor beta chains from one sample, sequenced in a study of cytomegalovirus exposure and HLA in healthy donors. Profiled with immunoSEQ multiplex PCR; TCRdb holds only in-frame clones, not every one. Here the sample spans fewer than 350,000 clones, around 87% being singletons. Source material: PBMCs. These receptors were taken from a woman in her late teens or twenties in good health and CMV-seronegative. Each CDR3 is given with its conserved first and last residue. D genes are given only for firm matches. The size of a clone is reported for some rows only, either as once, few or many, or as a class for expanded clones.

NA | TRBJ1-1 | NA | TRBV30 | CAWSSLFRTEAFF | TGTGCCTGGAGTTCCCTATTTCGCACTGAAGCTTTCTTT
NA | TRBJ1-2 | TRBD1 | TRBV12-5 | CASGSTGQGITRGPRRSGYTF | TGTGCTAGTGGTTCCACGGGACAGGGTATCACACGCGGGCCTCGGAGGTCTGGCTACACCTTC
NA | TRBJ1-2 | NA | TRBV12-5 | CASGLVPRGGHGYTF | TGTGCTAGTGGTTTGGTACCAAGGGGAGGGCATGGCTACACCTTC
few | TRBJ2-7 | TRBD2 | TRBV6-5 | CARLAGGPFWF | TGTGCCAGACTAGCGGGAGGGCCATTTTGGTTC
NA | TRBJ2-3 | TRBD2 | TRBV7-2 | CASSSIGAGPTDTQYF | TGTGCCAGCAGCTCGATCGGAGCGGGGCCCACAGATACGCAGTATTTT
NA | TRBJ2-7 | NA | TRBV6-5 | CASRLAALRGEQYF | TGTGCCAGCAGGTTGGCGGCGCTTCGCGGCGAGCAGTACTTC
NA | TRBJ2-7 | NA | TRBV28 | CASSLEQASYEQYF | TGTGCCAGCAGTTTAGAACAGGCCTCCTACGAGCAGTACTTC
few | TRBJ2-7 | NA | TRBV4-1 | CASSQEGREQYF | TGCGCCAGCAGCCAGGAGGGGCGCGAGCAGTACTTC
NA | TRBJ2-4 | TRBD1 | TRBV27 | CASSSDRAGNIQYF | TGTGCCAGCAGTTCGGACAGGGCCGGCAACATTCAGTACTTC
NA | TRBJ1-4 | TRBD1 | TRBV9 | CASSVDPRDRGPGAFGEKLFF | TGTGCCAGCAGCGTAGATCCCCGGGACAGGGGGCCAGGGGCCTTTGGGGAAAAACTGTTTTTT
NA | TRBJ2-7 | TRBD1 | TRBV7-2 | CASSPTGLYEQYF | TGTGCCAGCAGCCCGACAGGGCTATACGAGCAGTACTTC
NA | TRBJ1-5 | TRBD1 | TRBV4-2 | CASSSHRGHVNQPQHF | TGTGCCAGCAGCTCCCACAGGGGGCACGTCAATCAGCCCCAGCATTTT
NA | TRBJ2-1 | TRBD2 | TRBV29-1 | CSVPDGGRDNEQFF | TGCAGCGTCCCAGATGGCGGGAGGGACAATGAGCAGTTCTTC
NA | TRBJ2-3 | NA | TRBV18 | CASSPLNAGTDTQYF | TGTGCCAGCTCACCCCTTAACGCGGGCACAGATACGCAGTATTTT
NA | TRBJ2-7 | TRBD2 | TRBV9 | CASSATSISSGRAGDYEQYF | TGTGCCAGCAGCGCAACCTCGATTTCTAGCGGGAGGGCCGGGGACTACGAGCAGTACTTC
few | TRBJ1-5 | NA | TRBV2 | CASSQDRGTNQPQHF | TGTGCCAGCAGTCAGGACAGAGGAACTAATCAGCCCCAGCATTTT
few | TRBJ2-1 | TRBD1 | TRBV5-6 | CASSYGTGSSYNEQFF | TGTGCCAGCAGCTATGGGACAGGGAGCTCCTACAATGAGCAGTTCTTC
NA | TRBJ2-7 | NA | TRBV28 | CASVGGVGQEYF | TGTGCCAGCGTGGGGGGCGTCGGACAGGAGTACTTC
NA | TRBJ2-7 | NA | TRBV7-9 | CASSQDRMESYEQYF | TGTGCCAGCAGCCAAGACAGGATGGAATCCTACGAGCAGTACTTC
NA | TRBJ2-2 | TRBD1 | TRBV2 | CASSRDSTNTGELFF | TGTGCCAGCAGTCGGGACAGTACGAACACCGGGGAGCTGTTTTTT
NA | TRBJ2-6 | NA | TRBV13 | CASSPSEESSGANVLTF | TGTGCCAGCAGCCCCTCAGAGGAATCCTCTGGGGCCAACGTCCTGACTTTC
NA | TRBJ1-2 | TRBD1 | TRBV15 | CATSRTSGQFLYGYTF | TGTGCCACCAGCAGAACCTCGGGACAGTTTCTCTATGGCTACACCTTC
NA | TRBJ2-1 | TRBD2 | TRBV5-4 | CASSLPSGRATNEQFF | TGTGCCAGCAGCTTGCCTAGCGGGAGGGCCACGAATGAGCAGTTCTTC
NA | TRBJ1-2 | TRBD1 | TRBV5-4 | CASSLRDRVYGYTF | TGTGCCAGCAGCTTGCGGGACAGGGTCTATGGCTACACCTTC
NA | TRBJ1-4 | NA | TRBV9 | CASSAGGAGGEKLFF | TGTGCCAGCAGCGCAGGAGGGGCCGGAGGTGAAAAACTGTTTTTT
once | TRBJ2-1 | TRBD2 | TRBV27 | CASSLVAGGPNNEQFF | TGTGCCAGCAGTTTAGTGGCGGGAGGGCCGAACAATGAGCAGTTCTTC
NA | TRBJ1-5 | NA | TRBV6-5 | CASSYYSNQPQHF | TGTGCCAGCAGTTATTATAGCAATCAGCCCCAGCATTTT